What follows describes a single T cell receptor (beta chain). The antigen is unknown. The method was immunoSEQ multiplex PCR; TCRdb's version includes in-frame clones alone and lacks a portion of them. This table holds about 6,100 clones, about 65% found once. This record comes from a study of CD8 T cell repertoires and HIV-1 epitope variants. Study at large: Separate wells received one of Twenty-five Gag or Nef variant peptides.

Study-wide results and limits: Of nine antigen-specific beta clonotypes, 6 or 7 appeared to cross-react with escape variants.

Germline assignment: CDR1 SGHTA and CDR2 FQGNSA. This CDR3 has 14 residues. Trimming took 5 bases from V and 1 from J, leaving 8 bases between them. This TCR was sampled from a male donor with HIV. The sequenced sample was cultured CD8+ T cells derived from PBMCs. This chain joins TRBV7-2 and TRBJ2-2, with D tentatively TRBD2 (5 bases). The CDR3 spells CASSPGVNTGELFF. DNA of the CDR3: TGTGCCAGCAGCCCCGGGGTGAACACCGGGGAGCTGTTTTTT.